Listed below are T cell receptor beta chains from one sample, sequenced in a study of T cell changes during pregnancy in multiple sclerosis. Assay: immunoSEQ multiplex PCR; the TCRdb copy retains only in-frame clones and omits some. The data show under 95,000 clones, roughly 93% seen once. The material sequenced was peripheral blood, taken in the second trimester of pregnancy. These receptor sequences come from a female donor in good health, enrolled as a control in a pregnancy study. Both conserved end residues are part of each CDR3. The D gene is left open where the match is weak. The listing skips clone size in some rows; elsewhere it reads once, few, many or a size class.

V gene	D gene	clone size	J gene	CDR3 DNA	CDR3 protein
TRBV11-2	.	.	TRBJ2-2	TGTGCCAGCAGCTCCCTAGAGATTAGGGGGCTGTTTTTT	CASSSLEIRGLFF
TRBV21-1	.	.	TRBJ2-2	TGTGCCAGCAGCAAAAACGACCTGAGGGCCGGGGAGCTGTTTTTT	CASSKNDLRAGELFF
TRBV4-3	.	.	TRBJ1-2	TGCGCCAGCAGCCAAGACTCGAGATCCTATGGCTACACCTTC	CASSQDSRSYGYTF
TRBV30	.	.	TRBJ2-7	TGTGCCTGGAGCCGGGGGGCTGAATACGAGCAGTACTTC	CAWSRGAEYEQYF
TRBV7-2	.	.	TRBJ2-1	TGTGCCAGCAGCTTATTGTGGGGCGATGAGCAGTTCTTC	CASSLLWGDEQFF
TRBV4-1	TRBD1	.	TRBJ1-1	TGCGCCAGCAGCCGGACAGGGGGAGCCTCCGAAGCTTTCTTT	CASSRTGGASEAFF
TRBV5-6	TRBD1	once	TRBJ1-5	TGTGCCAGCAGCTTGGGGCCCGGACAGGGCAATCAGCCCCAGCATTTT	CASSLGPGQGNQPQHF
TRBV7-9	.	.	TRBJ2-3	TGTGCCAGCAGCTTAGAGCGGACCACAGATACGCAGTATTTT	CASSLERTTDTQYF
TRBV6-1	.	.	TRBJ1-2	TGTGCCAGCAGTGGCAGGGGCTATGGCTACACCTTC	CASSGRGYGYTF
TRBV30	.	.	TRBJ2-4	TGTGCCTGGAGTGTACCCGGCCCGGGGAACATTCAGTACTTC	CAWSVPGPGNIQYF
TRBV4-3	TRBD2	.	TRBJ2-5	TGCGCCAGCAGCCCCGGTCGGGGGAGCGGGGAAGAGACCCAGTACTTC	CASSPGRGSGEETQYF
TRBV9	.	.	TRBJ1-6	TGTGCCAGCAGTGAAAGTAGGGGGGGCTATAATTCACCCCTCCACTTT	CASSESRGGYNSPLHF
TRBV7-3	.	.	TRBJ1-2	TGTGCCAGCAGCTTAATACGGACAGATGGTGGCTACACCTTC	CASSLIRTDGGYTF